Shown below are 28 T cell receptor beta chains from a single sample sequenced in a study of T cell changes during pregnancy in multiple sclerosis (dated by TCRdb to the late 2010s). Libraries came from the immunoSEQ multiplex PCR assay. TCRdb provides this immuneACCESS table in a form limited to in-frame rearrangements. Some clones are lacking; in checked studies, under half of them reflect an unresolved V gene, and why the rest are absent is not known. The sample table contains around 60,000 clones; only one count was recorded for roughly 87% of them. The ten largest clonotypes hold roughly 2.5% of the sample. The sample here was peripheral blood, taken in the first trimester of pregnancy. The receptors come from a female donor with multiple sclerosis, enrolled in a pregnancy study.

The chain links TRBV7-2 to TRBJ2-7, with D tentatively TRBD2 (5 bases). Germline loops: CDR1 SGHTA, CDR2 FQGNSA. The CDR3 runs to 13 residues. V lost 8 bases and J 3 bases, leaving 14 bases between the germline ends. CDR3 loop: CASSTWEIYEQYF. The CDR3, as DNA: TGTGCCAGCTCGACGTGGGAGATCTACGAGCAGTACTTC.

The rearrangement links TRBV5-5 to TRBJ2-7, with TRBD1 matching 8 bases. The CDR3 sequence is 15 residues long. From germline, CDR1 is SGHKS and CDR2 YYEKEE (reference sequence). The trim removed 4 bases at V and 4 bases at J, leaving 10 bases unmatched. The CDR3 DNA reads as TGTGCCAGCAGCCTCGGACAGGGTGGGGTTTACGAGCAGTACTTC. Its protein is CASSLGQGGVYEQYF.

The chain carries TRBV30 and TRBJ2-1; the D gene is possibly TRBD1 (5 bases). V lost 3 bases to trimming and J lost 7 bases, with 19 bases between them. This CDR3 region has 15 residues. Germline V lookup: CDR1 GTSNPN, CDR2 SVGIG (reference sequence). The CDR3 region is CAWRPQGFAANEQFF. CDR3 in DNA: TGTGCCTGGAGGCCCCAGGGTTTTGCGGCTAATGAGCAGTTCTTC.

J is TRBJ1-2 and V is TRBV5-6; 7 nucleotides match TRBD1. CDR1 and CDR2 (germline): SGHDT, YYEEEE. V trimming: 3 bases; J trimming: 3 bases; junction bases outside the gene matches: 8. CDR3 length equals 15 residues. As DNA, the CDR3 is TGTGCCAGCAGCTCGGGACAGCTACTGTACTATGGCTACACCTTC. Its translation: CASSSGQLLYYGYTF.

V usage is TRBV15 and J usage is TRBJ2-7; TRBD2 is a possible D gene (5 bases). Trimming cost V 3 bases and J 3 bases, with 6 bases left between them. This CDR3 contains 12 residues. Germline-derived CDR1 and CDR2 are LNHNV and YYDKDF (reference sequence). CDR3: CATSSGVYEQYF. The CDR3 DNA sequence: TGTGCCACCAGCAGCGGGGTCTACGAGCAGTACTTC.

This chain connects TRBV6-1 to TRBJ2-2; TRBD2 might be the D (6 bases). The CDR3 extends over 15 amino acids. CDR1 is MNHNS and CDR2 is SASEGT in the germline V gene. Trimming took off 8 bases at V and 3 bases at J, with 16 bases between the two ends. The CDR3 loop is CASATIAVYTGELFF. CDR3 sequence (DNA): TGTGCCAGCGCCACAATAGCGGTTTACACCGGGGAGCTGTTTTTT.

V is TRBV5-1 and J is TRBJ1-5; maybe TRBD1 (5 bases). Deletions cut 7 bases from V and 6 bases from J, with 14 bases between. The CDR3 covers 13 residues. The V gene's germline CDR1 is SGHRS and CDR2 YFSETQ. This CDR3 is CASSSGDSQPQHF. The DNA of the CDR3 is TGCGCCAGCTCCTCGGGGGATAGTCAGCCCCAGCATTTT.

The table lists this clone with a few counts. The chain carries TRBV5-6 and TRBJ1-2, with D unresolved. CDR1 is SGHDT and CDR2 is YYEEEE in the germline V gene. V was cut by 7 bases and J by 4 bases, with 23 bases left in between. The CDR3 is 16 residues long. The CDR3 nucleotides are TGTGCCAGCGGGGTATTTGACGGGAGCGAGGGCTATGGCTACACCTTC. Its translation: CASGVFDGSEGYGYTF.

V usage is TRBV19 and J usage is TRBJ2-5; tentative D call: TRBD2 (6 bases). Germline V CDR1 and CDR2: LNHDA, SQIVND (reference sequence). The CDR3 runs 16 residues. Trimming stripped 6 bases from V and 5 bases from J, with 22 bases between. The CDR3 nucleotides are TGTGCCAGTAGCCTTAAAAGCGGAGGGATGTGGGAGACCCAGTACTTC. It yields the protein CASSLKSGGMWETQYF.

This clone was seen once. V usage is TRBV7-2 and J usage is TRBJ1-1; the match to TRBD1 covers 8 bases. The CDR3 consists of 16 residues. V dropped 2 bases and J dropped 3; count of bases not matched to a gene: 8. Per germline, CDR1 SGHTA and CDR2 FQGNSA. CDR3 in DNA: TGTGCCAGCAGCTTAATCGCAGGGGGCTACGACACTGAAGCTTTCTTT. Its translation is CASSLIAGGYDTEAFF.

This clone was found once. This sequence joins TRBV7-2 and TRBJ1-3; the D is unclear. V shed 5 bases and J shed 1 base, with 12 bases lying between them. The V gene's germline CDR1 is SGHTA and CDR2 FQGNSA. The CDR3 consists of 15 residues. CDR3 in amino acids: CASSRSLSSGNTIYF. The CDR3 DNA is TGTGCCAGCAGCCGGTCCTTGAGTTCTGGAAACACCATATATTTT.

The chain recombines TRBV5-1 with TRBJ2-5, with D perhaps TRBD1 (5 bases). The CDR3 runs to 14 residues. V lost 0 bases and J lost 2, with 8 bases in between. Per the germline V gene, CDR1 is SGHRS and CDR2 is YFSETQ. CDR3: CASSLEAGQETQYF. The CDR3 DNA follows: TGCGCCAGCAGCTTGGAGGCAGGGCAAGAGACCCAGTACTTC.

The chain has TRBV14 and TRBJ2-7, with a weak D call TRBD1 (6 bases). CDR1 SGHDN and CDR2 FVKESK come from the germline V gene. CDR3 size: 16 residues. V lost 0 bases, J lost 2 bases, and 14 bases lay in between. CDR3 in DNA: TGTGCCAGCAGCCAAGATTTCGGGACACCCACCTACGAGCAGTACTTC. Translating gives CASSQDFGTPTYEQYF.

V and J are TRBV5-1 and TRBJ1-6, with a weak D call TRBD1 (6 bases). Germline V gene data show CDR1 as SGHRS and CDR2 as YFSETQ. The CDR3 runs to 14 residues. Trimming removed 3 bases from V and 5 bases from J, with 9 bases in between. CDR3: CASSSGADNSPLHF. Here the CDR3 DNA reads TGCGCCAGCAGCTCAGGGGCGGATAATTCACCCCTCCACTTT.

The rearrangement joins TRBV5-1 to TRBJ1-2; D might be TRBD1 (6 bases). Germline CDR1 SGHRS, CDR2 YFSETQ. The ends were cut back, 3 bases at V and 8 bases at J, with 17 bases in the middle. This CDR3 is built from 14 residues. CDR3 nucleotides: TGCGCCAGCAGCTCTGGACAGCCCAGTAGGGGCTACACCTTC. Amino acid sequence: CASSSGQPSRGYTF.

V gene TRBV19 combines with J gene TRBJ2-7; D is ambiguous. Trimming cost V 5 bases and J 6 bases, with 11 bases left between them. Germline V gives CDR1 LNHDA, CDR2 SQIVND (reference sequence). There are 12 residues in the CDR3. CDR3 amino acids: CASSAGGAEQYF. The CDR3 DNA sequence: TGTGCCAGTAGTGCCGGTGGAGCCGAGCAGTACTTC.

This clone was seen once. This CDR3 reads CASSLHVQAEENIQYF. As DNA, the CDR3 is TGTGCCAGCAGCCTCCATGTCCAGGCTGAAGAAAACATTCAGTACTTC. The gene calls are TRBV4-2 and TRBJ2-4; no clear D gene. Germline CDR1 reads LGHNA; CDR2 reads YNFKEQ. V lost 4 bases and J lost 5, with 18 bases in between. This CDR3 has 16 amino acids.

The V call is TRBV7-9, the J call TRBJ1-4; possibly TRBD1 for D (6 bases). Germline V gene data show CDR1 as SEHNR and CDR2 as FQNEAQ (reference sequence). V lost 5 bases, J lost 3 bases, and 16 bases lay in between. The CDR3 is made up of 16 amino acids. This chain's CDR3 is CASSQGNGQSNEKLFF. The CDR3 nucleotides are TGTGCCAGCAGCCAAGGAAATGGACAGTCTAATGAAAAACTGTTTTTT.

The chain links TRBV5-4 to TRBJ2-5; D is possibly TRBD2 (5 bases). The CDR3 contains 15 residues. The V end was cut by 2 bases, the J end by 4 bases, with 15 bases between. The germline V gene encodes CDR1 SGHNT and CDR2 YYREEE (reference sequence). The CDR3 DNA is TGTGCCAGCAGCTTCGGATCGAGGGCCTCAGAGACCCAGTACTTC. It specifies CASSFGSRASETQYF.

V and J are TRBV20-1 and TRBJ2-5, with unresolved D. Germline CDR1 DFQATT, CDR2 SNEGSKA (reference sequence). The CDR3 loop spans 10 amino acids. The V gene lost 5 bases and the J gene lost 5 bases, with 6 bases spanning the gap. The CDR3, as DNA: TGCAGTGCTCTCCGGGAGACCCAGTACTTC. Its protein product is CSALRETQYF.

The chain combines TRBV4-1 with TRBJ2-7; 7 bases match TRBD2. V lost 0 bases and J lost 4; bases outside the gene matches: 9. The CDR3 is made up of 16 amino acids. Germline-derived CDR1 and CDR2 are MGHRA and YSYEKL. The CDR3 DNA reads TGCGCCAGCAGCCAAGATCCGTTGGCGGGAGTTTACGAGCAGTACTTC. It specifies CASSQDPLAGVYEQYF.

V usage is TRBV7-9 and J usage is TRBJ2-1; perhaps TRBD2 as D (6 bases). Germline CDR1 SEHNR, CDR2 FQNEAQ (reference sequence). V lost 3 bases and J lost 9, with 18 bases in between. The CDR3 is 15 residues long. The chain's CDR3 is CASSLGGPPPAEQFF. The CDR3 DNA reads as TGTGCCAGCAGCTTGGGGGGTCCCCCCCCGGCTGAGCAGTTCTTC.

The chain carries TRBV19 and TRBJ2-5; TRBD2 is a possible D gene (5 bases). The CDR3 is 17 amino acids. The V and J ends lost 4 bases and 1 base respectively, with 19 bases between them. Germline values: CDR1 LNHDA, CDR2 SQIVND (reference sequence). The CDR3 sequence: CASSTIPYEGIQETQYF. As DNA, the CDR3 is TGTGCCAGTAGTACGATACCCTATGAGGGAATCCAAGAGACCCAGTACTTC.

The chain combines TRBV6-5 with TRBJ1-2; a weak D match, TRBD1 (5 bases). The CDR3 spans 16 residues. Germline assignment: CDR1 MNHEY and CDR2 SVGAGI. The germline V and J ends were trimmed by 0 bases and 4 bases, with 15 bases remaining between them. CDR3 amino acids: CASSYSILRAAYGYTF. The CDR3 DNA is TGTGCCAGCAGTTACTCGATCCTCAGGGCCGCCTATGGCTACACCTTC.

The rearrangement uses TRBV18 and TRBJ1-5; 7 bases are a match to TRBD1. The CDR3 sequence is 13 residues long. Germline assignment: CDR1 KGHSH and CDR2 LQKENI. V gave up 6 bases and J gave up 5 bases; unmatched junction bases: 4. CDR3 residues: CASSRQGDQPQHF. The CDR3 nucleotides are TGTGCCAGCTCCCGACAGGGTGATCAGCCCCAGCATTTT.

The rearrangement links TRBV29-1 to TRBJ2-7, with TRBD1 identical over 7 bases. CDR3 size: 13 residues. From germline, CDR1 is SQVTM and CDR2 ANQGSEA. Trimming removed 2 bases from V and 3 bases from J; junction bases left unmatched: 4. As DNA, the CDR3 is TGCAGCGTTGAATTAGGGGGCGGCTACGAGCAGTACTTC. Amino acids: CSVELGGGYEQYF.

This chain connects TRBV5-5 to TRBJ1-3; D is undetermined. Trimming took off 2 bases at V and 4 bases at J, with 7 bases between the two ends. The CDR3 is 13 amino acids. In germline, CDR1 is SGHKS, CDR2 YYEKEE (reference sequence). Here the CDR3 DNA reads TGTGCCAGCAGCTTATATTCGGGAAACACCATATATTTT. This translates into CASSLYSGNTIYF.

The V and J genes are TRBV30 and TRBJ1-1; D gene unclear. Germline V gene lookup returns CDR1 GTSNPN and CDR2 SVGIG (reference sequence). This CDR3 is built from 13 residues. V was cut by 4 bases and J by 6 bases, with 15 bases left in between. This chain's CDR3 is CAWMRSAWAEAFF. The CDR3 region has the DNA TGTGCCTGGATGAGGTCCGCTTGGGCTGAAGCTTTCTTT.